These 18 T cell receptor beta chains share one sample of origin, sequenced in a study of blood T cells in healthy people across ages. Next came a second PCR, run for about 7 to 11 cycles, which used a sample-barcoded 5' primer along with a J-beta primer mix. TCRdb itself ran the 5' RACE reads through MiXCR, one entry per CDR3 protein. Found here are approximately 600,000 distinct CDR3 sequences, approximately 59% of them singletons; the top ten hold over 30%. The sequencing input was blood. All receptors derive from a man in his fifties or sixties in good health.

This clonotype was seen just once. V is TRBV20-1 and J is TRBJ2-5; possibly TRBD2 for D (7 bases). CDR3 length equals 14 residues. Germline assignment: CDR1 DFQATT and CDR2 SNEGSKA (reference sequence). Between the trimmed V and J ends, which lost 0 bases and 7 bases, there was a span of 15 bases. The CDR3 DNA reads TGCAGTGCTAGAGATCTGAAGGGGGGGCCGACCCAGTACTTC. Its protein product is CSARDLKGGPTQYF.

The rearrangement links TRBV6-1 to TRBJ2-5; 10 bases match TRBD1. V shed 6 bases and J 5 bases; nucleotides not matched to a gene: 12. The CDR3 is 16 residues long. Per germline, CDR1 MNHNS and CDR2 SASEGT. The CDR3 here is CASRRGQGVVMETQYF. The CDR3 nucleotides read TGTGCCAGCAGAAGAGGACAGGGGGTAGTTATGGAGACCCAGTACTTC.

The CDR3 loop is CASSSTAGLAGGLETQYF. CDR3 sequence (DNA): TGTGCCAGCAGTTCCACCGCTGGACTAGCGGGGGGGCTAGAGACCCAGTACTTC. The chain employs TRBV28 and TRBJ2-5; 15 bases line up with TRBD2. There are 18 residues in the CDR3. Germline CDR1 is MDHEN and CDR2 is SYDVKM. V dropped 4 bases and J dropped 4; count of bases not matched to a gene: 10.

The CDR3, as DNA: TGCAGTGCTCTGGGGCCAGGGGGCTCCTACGAGCAGTACTTC. It yields the protein CSALGPGGSYEQYF. The V gene is TRBV20-1, the J gene TRBJ2-7; TRBD1 agrees at 7 bases. J lost 0 bases, V lost 5 bases, and 7 bases had no gene match. Germline V CDR1 and CDR2: DFQATT, SNEGSKA (reference sequence). There are 14 residues in the CDR3.

The chain has TRBV5-6 and TRBJ2-1, with 11 bases fitting TRBD2. Trimming cost V 4 bases and J 3 bases; bases outside gene matches: 6. Per the germline V gene, CDR1 is SGHDT and CDR2 is YYEEEE. This CDR3 region has 16 residues. CDR3 bases: TGTGCCAGCAGCCCATTAGCGGGGGGGAACTACAATGAGCAGTTCTTC. Translation gives CASSPLAGGNYNEQFF.

The V call is TRBV6-1, the J call TRBJ2-5, with D possibly matching TRBD2 (5 bases). The V gene's germline CDR1 is MNHNS and CDR2 SASEGT. The CDR3 contains 12 residues. V lost 3 bases and J lost 4, with 6 bases in between. CDR3 in DNA: TGTGCCAGCAGTGACGGGGTAGAGACCCAGTACTTC. Translation: CASSDGVETQYF.

This clonotype appeared many times. This chain links TRBV29-1 with TRBJ2-3, with D unclear. Trimming removed 4 bases from V and 2 bases from J, with 10 bases in between. The CDR3 totals 13 residues. Germline CDR1 and CDR2: SQVTM and ANQGSEA. DNA of the CDR3: TGCAGCGTTGGCGGCCGAGACACAGATACGCAGTATTTT. Protein product: CSVGGRDTDTQYF.

The chain links TRBV29-1 to TRBJ1-2, with 9 bases aligning to TRBD1. The germline V gene has CDR1 SQVTM and CDR2 ANQGSEA. After removal of 7 bases from V and 5 bases from J, the junction contained 5 bases not matched to a gene. The CDR3 runs to 12 residues. This CDR3 reads CSGADRGYGYTF. The CDR3 nucleotides read TGCAGCGGCGCGGACAGGGGTTATGGCTACACCTTC.

The DNA for the CDR3 is TGCAGCGCCGGGGGGGACAGGGGGCGCCAGGGAAAACTGTTTTTT. This gives the protein CSAGGDRGRQGKLFF. The chain carries TRBV29-1 and TRBJ1-4; 12 positions match TRBD1. Germline CDR1 is SQVTM and CDR2 is ANQGSEA. The CDR3 has 15 amino acids. With 7 bases clipped from V and 10 bases from J, the junction kept 13 bases outside the gene matches.

J is TRBJ2-5 and V is TRBV4-1, with 10 bases lining up with TRBD1. The DNA matches TRBJ2-7 better at its end, which makes the J call doubtful. Per the germline V gene, CDR1 is MGHRA and CDR2 is YSYEKL. This CDR3 spans 15 amino acids. CDR3 coding DNA: TGCGCCAGCAGCCAAGGACGGACAGGGGGCTACGAGCAGTACTTC. Translating gives CASSQGRTGGYEQYF.

This clonotype was detected only a few times. V and J are TRBV7-2 and TRBJ2-7; tentatively, D is TRBD2 (5 bases). This CDR3 is built from 13 residues. V was shortened by 7 bases and J by 2 bases, with 12 bases between the two germline ends. Germline V gives CDR1 SGHTA, CDR2 FQGNSA. CDR3 residues: CASTRRWAYEQYF. In DNA, the CDR3 is TGTGCCAGCACCCGGAGGTGGGCCTACGAGCAGTACTTC.

This clonotype has only a few counts. The J gene is TRBJ2-7, the V gene TRBV29-1; 9 positions match TRBD2. The germline gives CDR1 SQVTM, CDR2 ANQGSEA. This CDR3 comprises 12 residues. After removal of 8 bases from V and 3 bases from J, the junction contained 5 bases not matched to a gene. The CDR3 DNA reads as TGCAGCTGTAGCGGGGGTGTCTACGAGCAGTACTTC. Translating it yields CSCSGGVYEQYF.

This clonotype appeared once. The chain recombines TRBV20-1 with TRBJ1-1; 7 bases agree with TRBD1. Germline loops: CDR1 DFQATT, CDR2 SNEGSKA (reference sequence). CDR3 length equals 15 residues. V was pared by 1 base and J by 1 base, with 6 bases of the junction left unmatched. This CDR3 reads CSARVSGQTNTEAFF. The CDR3 bases are TGCAGTGCTAGAGTCTCGGGACAGACGAACACTGAAGCTTTCTTT.

The chain recombines TRBV3-1 with TRBJ2-1; D is perhaps TRBD2 (6 bases). Trimming took 0 bases from V and 0 from J, leaving 12 bases between them. There are 17 residues in the CDR3. CDR1 and CDR2 (germline): LGHDT, YNNKEL (reference sequence). CDR3 residues: CASSQERGATSYNEQFF. The CDR3 DNA follows: TGTGCCAGCAGCCAAGAGCGCGGGGCTACCTCCTACAATGAGCAGTTCTTC.

This clonotype was recorded only once. This chain uses TRBV29-1 with TRBJ2-1; possibly TRBD1 or TRBD2 for D (5 bases each). The CDR3 is 14 amino acids. Trimming removed 1 base at V and 13 bases at J, with 20 bases between. The germline CDR1 and CDR2 sequences are SQVTM and ANQGSEA. The CDR3 DNA reads TGCAGCGTTGAAGTGAGGGGATCCCGGGGTGAACAGTTCTTC. As protein: CSVEVRGSRGEQFF.

Note on this clonotype: A read error is possible here, since a much larger clone lies one base away. The chain recombines TRBV7-9 with TRBJ2-5; the match to TRBD2 covers 10 bases. Per germline, CDR1 SEHNR and CDR2 FQNEAQ (reference sequence). The CDR3 runs 15 residues. CDR3 amino acids: CASSFPTSGEEIQYF. For the CDR3, the DNA is TGTGCCAGCAGCTTCCCCACTAGCGGGGAAGAGATCCAGTACTTC.

Written as DNA, the CDR3 is TGCAGCGTTTGGAGGGGGTCCTATGGCTACACCTTC. The encoded protein is CSVWRGSYGYTF. J is TRBJ1-2 and V is TRBV29-1; D might be TRBD1 (6 bases). Germline CDR1 is SQVTM and CDR2 is ANQGSEA. The length of the CDR3 is 12 residues. V shed 5 bases and J shed 4 bases, with 11 bases lying between them.

A few counts support this clonotype. The V gene is TRBV5-1, the J gene TRBJ1-2; the D gene is possibly TRBD1 (5 bases). Trimming removed 4 bases at V and 1 base at J, with 11 bases between. The CDR3 consists of 14 residues. The V gene's germline CDR1 is SGHRS and CDR2 YFSETQ. The DNA for the CDR3 is TGCGCCAGCAGCCCGGGACCGATTAACTATGGCTACACCTTC. Translated: CASSPGPINYGYTF.